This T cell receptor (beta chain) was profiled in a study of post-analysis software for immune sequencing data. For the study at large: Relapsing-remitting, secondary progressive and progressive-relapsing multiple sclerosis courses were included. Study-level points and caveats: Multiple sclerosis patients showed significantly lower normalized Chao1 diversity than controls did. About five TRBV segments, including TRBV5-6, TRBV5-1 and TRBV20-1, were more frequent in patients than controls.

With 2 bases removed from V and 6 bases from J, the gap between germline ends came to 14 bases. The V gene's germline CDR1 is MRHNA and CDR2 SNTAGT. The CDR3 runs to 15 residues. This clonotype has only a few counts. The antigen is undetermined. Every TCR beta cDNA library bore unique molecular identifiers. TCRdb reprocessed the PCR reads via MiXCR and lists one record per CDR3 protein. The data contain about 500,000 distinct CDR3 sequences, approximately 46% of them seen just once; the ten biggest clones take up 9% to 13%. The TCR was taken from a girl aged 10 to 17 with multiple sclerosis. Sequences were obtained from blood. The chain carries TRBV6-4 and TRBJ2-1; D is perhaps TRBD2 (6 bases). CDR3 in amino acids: CASSDRGSSANEQFF. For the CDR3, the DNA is TGTGCCAGCAGTGACCGGGGGAGCTCGGCCAATGAGCAGTTCTTC.